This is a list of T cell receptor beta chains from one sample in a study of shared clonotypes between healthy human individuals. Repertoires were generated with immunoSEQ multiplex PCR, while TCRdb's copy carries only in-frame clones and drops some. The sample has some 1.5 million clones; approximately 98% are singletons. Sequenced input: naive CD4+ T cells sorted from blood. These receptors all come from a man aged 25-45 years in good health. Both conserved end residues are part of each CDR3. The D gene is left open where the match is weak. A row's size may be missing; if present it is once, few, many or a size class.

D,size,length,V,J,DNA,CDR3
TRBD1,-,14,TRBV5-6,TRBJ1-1,TGTGCCAGCAGCTCGACAGGGAGGGACACTGAAGCTTTCTTT,CASSSTGRDTEAFF
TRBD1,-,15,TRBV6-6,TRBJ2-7,TGTGCCAGCAGAGACAGGGGGCGAAGCTCCTACGAGCAGTACTTC,CASRDRGRSSYEQYF
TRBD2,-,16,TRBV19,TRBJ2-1,TGTGCCAGTAGTATAATAGCGGGAGGGCCGTTTAATGAGCAGTTCTTC,CASSIIAGGPFNEQFF
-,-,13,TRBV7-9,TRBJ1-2,TGTGCCAGCAGCTCCCTGACCGCGGGGGGCTACACCTTC,CASSSLTAGGYTF
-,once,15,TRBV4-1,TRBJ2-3,TGCGCCAGCAGCCAGGCTGGACAATTGAAAGATACGCAGTATTTT,CASSQAGQLKDTQYF
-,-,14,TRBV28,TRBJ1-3,TGTGCCAGCAGTTTACACGTTTTTGGAAACACCATATATTTT,CASSLHVFGNTIYF
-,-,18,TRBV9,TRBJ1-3,TGTGCCAGCAGCGCCCTGCTCCAGGGATCTCGACGCGGAAACACCATATATTTT,CASSALLQGSRRGNTIYF
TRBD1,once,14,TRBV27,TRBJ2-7,TGTGCCAGCGGACTGACGGGACAGTTCTACGAGCAGTACTTC,CASGLTGQFYEQYF
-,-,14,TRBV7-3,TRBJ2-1,TGTGCCAGCAGCCTACTTCTCGGTTCGGGTGAGCAGTTCTTC,CASSLLLGSGEQFF
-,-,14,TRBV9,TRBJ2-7,TGTGCCAGCAGCGCCCCCAAAAATTACTACGAGCAGTACTTC,CASSAPKNYYEQYF
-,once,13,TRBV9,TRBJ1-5,TGTGCCAGCAGCCCGAGTGAGGCACTACCCCAGCATTTT,CASSPSEALPQHF
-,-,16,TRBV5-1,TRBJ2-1,TGCGCCAGCAGCTTGCCGGAGGGAGGAACGAACAATGAGCAGTTCTTC,CASSLPEGGTNNEQFF
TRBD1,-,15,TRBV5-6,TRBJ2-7,TGTGCCAGCAGCTTGGTGGGACAGGGGGCCCACGAGCAGTACTTC,CASSLVGQGAHEQYF
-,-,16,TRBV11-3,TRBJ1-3,TGTGCCAGCAGCTTAGCTGGCACAAACTCTGGAAACACCATATATTTT,CASSLAGTNSGNTIYF
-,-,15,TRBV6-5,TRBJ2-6,TGTGCCAGCAGTTACGAGGGGGCTGGGGCCAACGTCCTGACTTTC,CASSYEGAGANVLTF
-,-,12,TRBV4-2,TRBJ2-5,TGTGCCAGCAGCCAAAGTGCGGAGAACCAGTACTTC,CASSQSAENQYF
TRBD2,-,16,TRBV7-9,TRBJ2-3,TGTGCCAGCAGCTTAGAGTTTAGCGGGAGTCTGGATACGCAGTATTTT,CASSLEFSGSLDTQYF
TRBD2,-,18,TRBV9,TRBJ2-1,TGTGCCAGCAGCCCTTGGGGACTAGCGGGAGGGCTTTACAATGAGCAGTTCTTC,CASSPWGLAGGLYNEQFF
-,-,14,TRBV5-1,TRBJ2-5,TGCGCCAGCAGCACCGGGACTCTTCGGGAGACCCAGTACTTC,CASSTGTLRETQYF
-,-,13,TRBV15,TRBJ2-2,TGTGCCACCAGGGGCCCGAACACCGGGGAGCTGTTTTTT,CATRGPNTGELFF